These 23 T cell receptor beta chains originate from one sample sequenced in a study of graft-versus-host responses after intestinal transplantation. The protocol was immunoSEQ multiplex PCR, while the TCRdb copy is restricted to in-frame clones and leaves out a portion. The sample has almost 20,000 clones; approximately 86% are singletons. Sequencing was performed on PBMCs, taken just over 230 days after intestinal transplant. All receptors derive from a human patient who received an intestinal transplant, so some T cells may come from the graft donor.

The chain recombines TRBV7-9 with TRBJ2-1, with 7 positions matching TRBD2. Germline V gene data show CDR1 as SEHNR and CDR2 as FQNEAQ (reference sequence). Trimming removed 5 bases from V and 9 bases from J; junction bases left unmatched: 4. The CDR3 runs to 12 residues. Written as DNA, the CDR3 is TGTGCCAGCAGCCCGGGAGGTGGTGAGCAGTTCTTC. Translated, it gives CASSPGGGEQFF.

This clone appeared a few times. The V and J genes are TRBV19 and TRBJ1-5; 9 nucleotides agree with TRBD1. CDR1 is LNHDA and CDR2 is SQIVND in the germline V gene (reference sequence). The CDR3 is made up of 16 amino acids. J was trimmed by 3 bases and V by 5 bases; bases with no gene match: 8. In DNA, the CDR3 is TGTGCCAGTAGTGCAGGGACAGGGTTTTCCAATCAGCCCCAGCATTTT. It encodes CASSAGTGFSNQPQHF.

This chain joins TRBV4-1 and TRBJ1-6; maybe TRBD1 (5 bases). This CDR3 is built from 15 residues. CDR1 MGHRA and CDR2 YSYEKL come from the germline V gene. With 1 base removed from V and 10 bases from J, the gap between germline ends came to 14 bases. The CDR3 spells CASSQVPAGSSPLHF. The CDR3 DNA is TGCGCCAGCAGCCAAGTCCCGGCAGGGTCATCACCCCTCCACTTT.

V gene TRBV6-1 combines with J gene TRBJ1-2; D is unresolved. V lost 4 bases, J lost 4 bases, and 19 bases lay in between. CDR1 and CDR2 (germline): MNHNS, SASEGT. The CDR3 length is 16 residues. The CDR3 DNA follows: TGTGCCAGCAGTGCCTATCGGACTTCTCAACCCTATGGCTACACCTTC. It specifies CASSAYRTSQPYGYTF.

The chain employs TRBV4-2 and TRBJ2-5; tentative D call: TRBD1 (5 bases). The CDR3 contains 20 residues. V was shortened by 1 base and J by 1 base, with 25 bases between the two germline ends. Germline V gene lookup returns CDR1 LGHNA and CDR2 YNFKEQ. CDR3 nucleotide sequence: TGTGCCAGCAGCCAAGTGTGGCTGGGTTGGGGCCAACACTTCCAAGAGACCCAGTACTTC. This encodes CASSQVWLGWGQHFQETQYF.

The chain is built from TRBV29-1 and TRBJ1-2; TRBD1 might be the D (5 bases). The germline V and J ends were trimmed by 2 bases and 7 bases, with 17 bases remaining between them. The CDR3 contains 14 residues. The germline V gene has CDR1 SQVTM and CDR2 ANQGSEA. As DNA, the CDR3 is TGCAGCGTTGAATCCCTTATGGGAGGGACTGGCTACACCTTC. The encoded protein is CSVESLMGGTGYTF. The whole variable domain, filled in from reference TRBV29-1 and TRBJ1-2, reads SAVISQKPSRDICQRGTSLTIQCQVDSQVTMMFWYRQQPGQSLTLIATANQGSEATYESGFVIDKFPISRPNLTFSTLTVSNMSPEDSSIYLCSVESLMGGTGYTFGSGTRLTVV.

The rearrangement uses TRBV28 and TRBJ1-1, with 10 bases that match TRBD1. This CDR3 contains 20 residues. V shed 4 bases and J 0 bases; nucleotides not matched to a gene: 17. Germline values: CDR1 MDHEN, CDR2 SYDVKM. The CDR3 is CASSYYLTGTGAIVNTEAFF. The CDR3 DNA reads as TGTGCCAGCAGTTACTACCTTACCGGGACAGGGGCGATTGTGAACACTGAAGCTTTCTTT. Supplemented by reference TRBV28 and TRBJ1-1, the full variable domain reads DVKVTQSSRYLVKRTGEKVFLECVQDMDHENMFWYRQDPGLGLRLIYFSYDVKMKEKGDIPEGYSVSREKKERFSLILESASTNQTSMYLCASSYYLTGTGAIVNTEAFFGQGTRLTVV.

The rearrangement joins TRBV5-6 to TRBJ1-5; no clear D gene. This CDR3 contains 15 residues. In germline, CDR1 is SGHDT, CDR2 YYEEEE. Trimming took 1 base from V and 0 from J, leaving 8 bases between them. The CDR3 nucleotides are TGTGCCAGCAGCTTGTGGCATAATAGCAATCAGCCCCAGCATTTT. It specifies CASSLWHNSNQPQHF.

This chain links TRBV5-1 with TRBJ2-3; no clear D gene. The V end was cut by 3 bases, the J end by 1 base, with 12 bases between. Germline values: CDR1 SGHRS, CDR2 YFSETQ. This CDR3 has 15 residues. The CDR3 bases are TGCGCCAGCAGCTACACATTGGCGGGCACAGATACGCAGTATTTT. Amino acids: CASSYTLAGTDTQYF.

The gene calls are TRBV7-3 and TRBJ2-1, with D maybe TRBD2 (5 bases). The V end was cut by 5 bases, the J end by 9 bases, with 14 bases between. Per the germline V gene, CDR1 is SGHTA and CDR2 is FQGTGA. This CDR3 region has 13 residues. The CDR3 loop reads CASSPNDYGEQFF. In DNA, the CDR3 is TGTGCCAGCAGCCCCAACGACTACGGTGAGCAGTTCTTC.

The genes are TRBV7-9 and TRBJ2-1; D not resolved. In germline, CDR1 is SEHNR, CDR2 FQNEAQ (reference sequence). The CDR3 extends over 11 amino acids. V lost 4 bases and J 10 bases, leaving 8 bases between the germline ends. CDR3: CASSSSLEQFF. The CDR3 DNA sequence: TGTGCCAGCAGCTCCAGCTTAGAGCAGTTCTTC.

The CDR3 here is CATEYEQYF. CDR3 nucleotide sequence: TGTGCCACCGAGTACGAGCAGTACTTC. This rearrangement joins TRBV6-6 to TRBJ2-7; D is undetermined. The CDR3 contains 9 residues. CDR1 is MNHNY, CDR2 SVGAGI, per germline (reference sequence). Trimming took off 10 bases at V and 4 bases at J, with 5 bases between the two ends.

This clone was seen a single time. CDR3 amino acids: CASSLGESYGYTF. CDR3 DNA: TGTGCCAGCAGTCTCGGGGAAAGCTATGGCTACACCTTC. The rearrangement joins TRBV7-9 to TRBJ1-2; D not resolved. V was pared by 6 bases and J by 4 bases, with 12 bases between. The germline V gene has CDR1 SEHNR and CDR2 FQNEAQ (reference sequence). The CDR3 sequence is 13 residues long.

The V and J genes are TRBV18 and TRBJ1-1; 7 bases align to TRBD1. With V trimmed by 0 bases and J by 5 bases, 3 bases remained unmatched. The CDR3 runs to 14 residues. Per the germline V gene, CDR1 is KGHSH and CDR2 is LQKENI. CDR3 coding DNA: TGTGCCAGCTCACCACCTGACAGGGTTACTGAAGCTTTCTTT. Protein sequence: CASSPPDRVTEAFF.

The CDR3 reads CASSLKLQATGNTIYF. As DNA, the CDR3 is TGTGCCAGCAGTTTAAAACTACAGGCCACTGGAAACACCATATATTTT. The chain employs TRBV6-5 and TRBJ1-3; weak D call: TRBD1 (5 bases). V lost 4 bases, J lost 2 bases, and 15 bases lay in between. CDR3 length: 16 amino acids. Germline V lookup: CDR1 MNHEY, CDR2 SVGAGI.

J is TRBJ2-1 and V is TRBV19; D might be TRBD1 (6 bases). Germline CDR1 reads LNHDA; CDR2 reads SQIVND (reference sequence). This CDR3 is 16 amino acids long. The germline V and J ends were trimmed by 5 bases and 0 bases, with 14 bases remaining between them. The CDR3 loop reads CASSDYNRVSYNEQFF. DNA for the CDR3: TGTGCCAGTAGTGATTACAACAGGGTCTCCTACAATGAGCAGTTCTTC.

The J gene is TRBJ1-6, the V gene TRBV6-4; D is possibly TRBD1 (5 bases). The germline V gene encodes CDR1 MRHNA and CDR2 SNTAGT. This CDR3 spans 14 amino acids. Trimming took off 4 bases at V and 7 bases at J, with 11 bases between the two ends. In DNA form, the CDR3 reads TGTGCCAGCAGTGTGGGGGAAGCAAATTCACCCCTCCACTTT. Translating gives CASSVGEANSPLHF.

In its sample, this clone was seen a few times. J is TRBJ1-4 and V is TRBV7-9; 9 nucleotides agree with TRBD1. V shed 5 bases and J 6 bases; nucleotides not matched to a gene: 4. The CDR3 has 14 residues. The V gene's germline CDR1 is SEHNR and CDR2 FQNEAQ (reference sequence). The CDR3, as DNA: TGTGCCAGCAGCCATTGGACAGGGGATGAAAAACTGTTTTTT. Its protein is CASSHWTGDEKLFF.

This sequence joins TRBV7-9 and TRBJ1-4, with D possibly matching TRBD1 (6 bases). The V gene lost 5 bases and the J gene lost 4 bases, with 14 bases spanning the gap. CDR1 is SEHNR and CDR2 is FQNEAQ in the germline V gene (reference sequence). The CDR3 runs to 15 residues. Written as DNA, the CDR3 is TGTGCCAGCAGCCATTCCGGACAGCTTAATGAAAAACTGTTTTTT. This sequence encodes CASSHSGQLNEKLFF.

The gene calls are TRBV4-2 and TRBJ2-2; D remains unclear. Trimming stripped 1 base from V and 0 bases from J, with 3 bases between. The CDR3 has 14 residues. CDR1 is LGHNA, CDR2 YNFKEQ, per germline. The chain's CDR3 is CASSQATNTGELFF. CDR3 nucleotides: TGTGCCAGCAGCCAAGCTACGAACACCGGGGAGCTGTTTTTT.

The chain couples TRBV9 to TRBJ1-6; 9 positions agree with TRBD1. The germline V gene encodes CDR1 SGDLS and CDR2 YYNGEE. This CDR3 is built from 15 residues. The J segment lost 8 bases and the V segment lost 3 bases, leaving 6 bases of the junction unmatched. The CDR3 DNA is TGTGCCAGCAGCGAGGGGACAGGGTCTGATTCACCCCTCCACTTT. Amino acids: CASSEGTGSDSPLHF.

J is TRBJ2-5 and V is TRBV4-1; D could derive from TRBD1 or TRBD2 (5 bases each). The germline V and J ends were trimmed by 0 bases and 2 bases, with 13 bases remaining between them. The germline CDR1 and CDR2 sequences are MGHRA and YSYEKL. The CDR3 length is 16 residues. The CDR3 reads CASSQERGTVQETQYF. CDR3 nucleotide sequence: TGCGCCAGCAGCCAAGAGAGGGGAACAGTACAAGAGACCCAGTACTTC.

This chain joins TRBV29-1 and TRBJ1-1; the match to TRBD1 covers 7 bases. The trim removed 4 bases at V and 0 bases at J, leaving 5 bases unmatched. Germline V gene lookup returns CDR1 SQVTM and CDR2 ANQGSEA. The CDR3 runs 14 residues. In DNA form, the CDR3 reads TGCAGCGTTGCCGGGACAGCCATGAACACTGAAGCTTTCTTT. It codes for CSVAGTAMNTEAFF.